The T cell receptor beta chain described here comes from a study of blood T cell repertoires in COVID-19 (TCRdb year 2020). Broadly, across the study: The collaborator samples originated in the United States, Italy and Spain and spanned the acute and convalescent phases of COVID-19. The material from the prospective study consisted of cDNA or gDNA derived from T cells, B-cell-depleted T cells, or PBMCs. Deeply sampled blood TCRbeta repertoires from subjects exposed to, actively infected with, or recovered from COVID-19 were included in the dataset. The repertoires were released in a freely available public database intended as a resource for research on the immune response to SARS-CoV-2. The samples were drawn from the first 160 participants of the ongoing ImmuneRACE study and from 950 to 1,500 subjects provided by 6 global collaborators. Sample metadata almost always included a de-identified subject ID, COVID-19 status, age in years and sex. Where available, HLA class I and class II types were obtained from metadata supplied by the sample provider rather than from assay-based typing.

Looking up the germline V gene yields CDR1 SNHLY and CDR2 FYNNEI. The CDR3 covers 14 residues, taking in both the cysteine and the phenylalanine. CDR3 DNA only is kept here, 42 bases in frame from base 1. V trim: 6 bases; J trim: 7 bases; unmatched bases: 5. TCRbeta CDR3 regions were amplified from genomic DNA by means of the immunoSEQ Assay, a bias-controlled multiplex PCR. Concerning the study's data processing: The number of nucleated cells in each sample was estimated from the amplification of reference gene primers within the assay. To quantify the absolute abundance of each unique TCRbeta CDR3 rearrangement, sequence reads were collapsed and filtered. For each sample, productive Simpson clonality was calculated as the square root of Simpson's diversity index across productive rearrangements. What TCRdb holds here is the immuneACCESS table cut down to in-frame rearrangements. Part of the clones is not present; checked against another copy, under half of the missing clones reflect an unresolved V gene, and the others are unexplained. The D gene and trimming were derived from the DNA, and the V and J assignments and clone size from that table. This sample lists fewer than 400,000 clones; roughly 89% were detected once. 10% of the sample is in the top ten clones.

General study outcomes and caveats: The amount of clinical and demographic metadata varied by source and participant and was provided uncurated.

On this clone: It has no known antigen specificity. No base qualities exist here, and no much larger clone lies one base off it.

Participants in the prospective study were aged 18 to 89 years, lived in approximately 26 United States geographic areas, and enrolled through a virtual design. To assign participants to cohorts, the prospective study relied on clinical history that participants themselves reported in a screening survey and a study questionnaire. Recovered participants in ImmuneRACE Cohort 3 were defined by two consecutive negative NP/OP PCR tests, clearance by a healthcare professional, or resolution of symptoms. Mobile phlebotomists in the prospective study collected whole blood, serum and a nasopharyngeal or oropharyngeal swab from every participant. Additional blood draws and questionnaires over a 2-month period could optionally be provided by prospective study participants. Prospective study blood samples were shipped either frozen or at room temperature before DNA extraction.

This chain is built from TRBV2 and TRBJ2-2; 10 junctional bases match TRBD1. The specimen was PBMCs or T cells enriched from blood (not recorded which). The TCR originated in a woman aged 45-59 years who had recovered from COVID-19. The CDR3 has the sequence CASSRDRGIGELFF. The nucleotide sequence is TGTGCCAGCAGCCGGGACAGGGGAATCGGGGAGCTGTTTTTT. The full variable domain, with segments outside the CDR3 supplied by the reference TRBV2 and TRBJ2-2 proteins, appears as EPEVTQTPSHQVTQMGQEVILRCVPISNHLYFYWYRQILGQKVEFLVSFYNNEISEKSEIFDDQFSVERPDGSNFTLKIRSTKLEDSAMYFCASSRDRGIGELFFGEGSRLTVL.